This T cell receptor (beta chain) came from a study of cytomegalovirus exposure and HLA in healthy donors (dated 2017 in TCRdb). Some background on the complete study: According to an earlier analysis of a few hundred of the donors, roughly 180 million T cells yielded 120 million or so unique TCR beta sequences and about 300 Gb of sequence data. A later analysis re-analyzed previously published TCR beta repertoires from approximately 670 donors and added high-resolution HLA genotyping to study TCR occurrence patterns. The study aimed to test whether signatures of past pathogen exposure could be identified by cataloging public T cell receptors. Across some 400 genotyped donors of the cohort, an average of about 240,000 unique TCR beta nucleotide sequences per donor were sequenced, and 15% to 20% of those sequences were non-productive. In an earlier analysis of 587 of the donors, high-throughput TCR beta sequencing was used to judge whether each TCR beta V gene segment behaved as functional or pseudogenic. Among the 398 genotyped donors, approximately 81% belonged to the genetic ancestry cluster associated with self-reported Caucasian donors. Rather than drawing on any new phenotypic data, the later analysis identified candidate immune exposures from TCR beta sequences and the way those sequences occurred across donors. The T cell repertoires of about 700 subjects were profiled by immunosequencing and related to cytomegalovirus serostatus. About 310 gigabases of sequencing data and around 87 million unique TCR sequences were included in an early release covering about 700 HLA-typed donors. Because of strong linkage in the cohort, roughly five DR-DQ haplotypes were treated as single units for association and clustering. To predict cytomegalovirus infection status, the study combined high-throughput TCR immunosequencing, statistical association of individual TCRs with disease status, and machine learning. HLA typing covered class I and class II loci at four-digit resolution. Besides the first cohort of around 670 subjects, a separate validation cohort made up of roughly 120 different subjects was used. Typing coverage differed by locus: A, B, C, DRB1 and DQB1 were typed in roughly 620-630 donors, DQA1 in roughly 510, DPA1 in roughly 590, and DPB1 in 450 to 480. A later genetic analysis used genome-wide SNP genotypes for about 65% of the roughly 670 donors, treating that subset as a discovery cohort. All discovery cohort repertoires had been generated using a single sequencing platform. Donor age, sex, ethnicity and CMV serostatus were compiled alongside the repertoire data. Study-wide findings and limitations: In this cohort, only TCR beta chains were sequenced, and detectable features were limited by the absence of alpha or paired-chain data. Because some donors lacked HLA typing at each locus, the association tests relied only on the typed subset. In vitro tests confirmed that a few of the cytomegalovirus-associated TCR beta chains recognize cytomegalovirus antigens. In a later analysis, most CMV-associated TCR beta chains were found to appear HLA-restricted, with HLA associations seemingly driven largely by CMV exposure. A further reported finding was that TCR beta sequences accurately predicted the HLA-A and HLA-B alleles for most subjects in the first cohort. The classifier was reported to diagnose cytomegalovirus status with high specificity and sensitivity in both the original cohort and the validation cohort. While some public TCRs were present in many individuals, most TCR sequences turned up only very rarely across donors. In the study, roughly 160 TCR beta chains were listed as associated with cytomegalovirus. In a later analysis, TCR association rates were found to vary across HLA loci, with the most associated TCRs seen for DRB1 alleles and the fewest for HLA-C alleles. Presence/absence analyses assumed roughly uniform sequencing depth across donors, an assumption that may not hold. Some IMGT-functional V segments, including TRBV6-2 and TRBV6-3, could not be distinguished by the 87-base-pair reads and were therefore excluded. In a later analysis, HLA-associated TCR beta chains showed more clonal expansion and lower generation probabilities than non-associated chains that were equally common. In an earlier analysis of about 600 of the donors, most TCR beta V segments appeared in productive rearrangements about 90% or about 30% of the time, broadly matching IMGT annotations. For the cohort, immune exposure information was limited to CMV serostatus. A later analysis reported that several top co-occurrence clusters appeared linked to parvovirus B19, influenza, CMV and Epstein-Barr virus. In a later genetic analysis, fewer N-insertions in productive TCRs were reported among donors in an Asian-associated ancestry cluster than the roughly 700-donor mean. Correlated functional status among segregating V segments might be attributable to linkage disequilibrium, but an unknown experimental factor could not be ruled out. Because counts were too low, more than 15 rarely observed V segments, including chromosome 9 orphons, were left out of the earlier analysis of some 640 of the donors. The authors suggested that the approach could potentially be extended to other disease states and immunological phenotypes. In a later genetic analysis, a missense DCLRE1C variant was associated with V-gene and J-gene trimming of TCR beta chains, and the association was replicated in an independent cohort. At a false discovery rate of 0.05, a later analysis linked some 17,000 TCR beta sequences to specific HLA alleles. Strong co-occurrence of HLA alleles, especially DR and DQ, made assigning TCR associations to individual alleles difficult. A group of highly shared sequence variants was considered likely to be a technical artifact of the sequencing pipeline.

Libraries were prepared through the immunoSEQ multiplex PCR assay. For the multiplex PCR, a mixture combining 60 forward primers for TCR Vbeta segments and 13 reverse primers for TCR Jbeta segments was used. The CDR3 region of rearranged TCR beta genes was amplified from genomic DNA with a multiplex PCR assay. On the Illumina HiSeq System, the amplified TCR beta libraries were sequenced as 87-base-pair reads. Processing in the source paper ran as follows. A later analysis tallied approximately 87 million unique TCR beta chains across the roughly 610 repertoires, and approximately 9.9 million of those chains were shared by two or more donors. A nearest-neighbor algorithm error-corrected the raw reads and collapsed the reads into unique sequences, merging closely related sequences to remove PCR and sequencing errors. V, D and J gene segments were assigned by aligning CDR3 sequences to IMGT reference sequences. Each retained sequence needed at least a six-nucleotide match to both a V gene segment and a J gene segment. Rearrangements were called productive when the CDR3 lacked stop codons and stayed in frame with V and J; all others were non-productive. Following IMGT convention, CDR3 was defined as the stretch from the second conserved V-encoded cysteine to the conserved J-encoded phenylalanine. The earlier analysis of about 560 of the donors excluded any sequence lacking an unambiguous match to a single V gene segment. In an earlier analysis of approximately 500 of the donors, a V segment was called functional when productive rearrangements were above 56.7%, and segregating when the standard deviation between donors exceeded 5%. To diagnose cytomegalovirus status from the catalog of TCR beta chain sequences, a statistical classification framework was built. In a later analysis, V and J genes were assigned by comparing TCR nucleotide sequences against IMGT/GENE-DB human TR gene sequences. The TCRdist pipeline was used in a later analysis to assign CDR3 sequences and most-parsimonious VDJ recombination scenarios. A later analysis defined each TCR beta chain by its CDR3 amino acid sequence plus V-gene family, and excluded reads lacking a unique V-gene family. To address suspected cross-contamination and a sequencing artifact, a later analysis removed under 600 highly shared, low-generation-probability nucleotide sequences. In a later analysis, a clonal expansion index for each public chain was calculated from normalized within-repertoire ranks of inferred template counts. In a later analysis, generation probabilities were computed with a VDJ recombination model fitted to out-of-frame rearrangements, and the resulting probabilities were checked against IGoR. A later analysis scored TCR-TCR, TCR-HLA and TCR-CMV co-occurrence with hypergeometric tests, applying a repertoire-size bias correction to TCR pairs. False discovery rates were estimated in a later analysis by permuting HLA or CMV assignments 20 times. In a later analysis, co-occurring TCRs were grouped with DBSCAN, and TCRdist sequence similarity was added when clustering was performed within HLA-allele-positive subsets. Repertoires with fewer than 30,000 or more than 120,000 public chains, plus five repertoires with anomalous nucleotide sharing, were excluded from co-occurrence clustering. TCRdb carries this immuneACCESS record with in-frame sequences only. Its versions omit some clonotypes, under half of them owing to an unresolved V gene in the studies checked, with the rest unexplained. The V and J calls and clone size come from that table; D and trimming were worked out from the DNA. The table for this sample shows around 45,000 clones. The ten largest clonotypes hold around a sixth of the sample.

On this clone: The specificity of this receptor is unknown.

The cohort consisted of 600 to 750 healthy bone marrow donors. At the time of sampling, every cohort member was nominally healthy, though immune exposures that went unrecorded were likely present. The donor was CMV seronegative and was included in the group of about 350 seronegative cohort members. A peripheral blood sample was collected from each donor, and TCR beta sequencing was performed on peripheral blood mononuclear cells. Genomic DNA extraction from the blood cell samples was performed with the Qiagen DNeasy Blood Extraction Kit. The CDR3 contains 16 residues, cysteine and phenylalanine counted. The CDR3 DNA has 48 bases and is translated from base 1. The V and J ends are trimmed by 5 bases and 10 bases, leaving 23 bases between them. Taken from the germline V gene (reference sequence), the CDR1 and CDR2 loops are MNHEY and SMNVEV.

The chain is encoded by TRBV27 joined to TRBJ1-4, with an unclear D gene assignment. The sequencing input was PBMCs. The sequence was obtained from a male donor in good health and CMV-seronegative. The DNA sequence is as follows: TGTGCCAGCAGTCCCATGCCCCGGACCACTGAGGGAAAACTGTTTTTT. Its protein reads: CASSPMPRTTEGKLFF.